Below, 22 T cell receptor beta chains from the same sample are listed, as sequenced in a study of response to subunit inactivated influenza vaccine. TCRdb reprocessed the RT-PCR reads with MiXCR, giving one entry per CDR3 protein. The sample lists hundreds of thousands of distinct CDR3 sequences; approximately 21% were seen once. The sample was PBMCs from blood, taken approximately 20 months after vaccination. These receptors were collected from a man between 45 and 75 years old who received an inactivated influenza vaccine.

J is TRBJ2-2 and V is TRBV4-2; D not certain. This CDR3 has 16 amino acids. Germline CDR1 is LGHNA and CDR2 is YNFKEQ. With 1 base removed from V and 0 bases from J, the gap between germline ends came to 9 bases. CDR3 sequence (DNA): TGTGCCAGCAGCCAAGGGCCTGCTTCGAACACCGGGGAGCTGTTTTTT. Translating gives CASSQGPASNTGELFF.

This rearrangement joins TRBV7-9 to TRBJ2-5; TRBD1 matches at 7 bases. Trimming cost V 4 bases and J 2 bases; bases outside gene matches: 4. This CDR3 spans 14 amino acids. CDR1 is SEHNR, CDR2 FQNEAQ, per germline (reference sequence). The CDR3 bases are TGTGCCAGCAGCTACCGACAGGGACAAGAGACCCAGTACTTC. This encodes CASSYRQGQETQYF.

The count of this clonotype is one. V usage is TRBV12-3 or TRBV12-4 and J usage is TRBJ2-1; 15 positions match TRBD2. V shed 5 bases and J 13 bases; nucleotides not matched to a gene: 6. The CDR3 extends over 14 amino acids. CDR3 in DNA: TGTGCCAGCAGTCTCGGGACTAGCGGGAGGCTACAGTTCTTC. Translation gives CASSLGTSGRLQFF.

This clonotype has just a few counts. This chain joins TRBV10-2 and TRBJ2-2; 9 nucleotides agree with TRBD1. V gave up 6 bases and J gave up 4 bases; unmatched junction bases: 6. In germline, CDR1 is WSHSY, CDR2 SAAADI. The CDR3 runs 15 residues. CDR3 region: CASRQGARGTGELFF. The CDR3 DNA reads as TGCGCCAGCAGACAGGGGGCGCGGGGCACCGGGGAGCTGTTTTTT.

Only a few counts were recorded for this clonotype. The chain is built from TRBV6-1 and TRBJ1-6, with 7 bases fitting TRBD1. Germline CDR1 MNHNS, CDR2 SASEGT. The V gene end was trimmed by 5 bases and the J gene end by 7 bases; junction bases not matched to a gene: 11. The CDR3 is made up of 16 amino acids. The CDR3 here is CASSPVVGGINSPLHF. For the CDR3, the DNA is TGTGCCAGCAGTCCCGTGGTAGGGGGCATCAATTCACCCCTCCACTTT.

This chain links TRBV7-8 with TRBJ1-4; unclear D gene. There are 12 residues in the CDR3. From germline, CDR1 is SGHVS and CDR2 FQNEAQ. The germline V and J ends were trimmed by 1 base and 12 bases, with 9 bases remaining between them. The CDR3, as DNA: TGTGCCAGCAGCTTAGTAGAGTGGGAACTGTTTTTT. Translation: CASSLVEWELFF. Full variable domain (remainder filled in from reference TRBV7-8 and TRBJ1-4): GAGVSQSPRYKVAKRGQDVALRCDPISGHVSLFWYQQALGQGPEFLTYFQNEAQLDKSGLPSDRFFAERPEGSVSTLKIQRTQQEDSAVYLCASSLVEWELFFGSGTQLSVL.

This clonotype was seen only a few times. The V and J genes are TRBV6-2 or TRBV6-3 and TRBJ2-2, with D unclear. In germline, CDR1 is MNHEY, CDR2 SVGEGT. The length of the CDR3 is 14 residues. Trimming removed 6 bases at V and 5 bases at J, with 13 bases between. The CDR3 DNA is TGTGCCAGCAGAGGCTTATCTAGGACCGGGGAGCTGTTTTTT. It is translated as CASRGLSRTGELFF.

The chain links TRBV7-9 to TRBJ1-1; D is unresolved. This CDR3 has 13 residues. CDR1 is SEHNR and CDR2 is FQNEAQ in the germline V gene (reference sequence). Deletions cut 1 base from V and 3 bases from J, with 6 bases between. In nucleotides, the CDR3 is TGTGCCAGCAGCTTAGGTCTCGACACTGAAGCTTTCTTT. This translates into CASSLGLDTEAFF.

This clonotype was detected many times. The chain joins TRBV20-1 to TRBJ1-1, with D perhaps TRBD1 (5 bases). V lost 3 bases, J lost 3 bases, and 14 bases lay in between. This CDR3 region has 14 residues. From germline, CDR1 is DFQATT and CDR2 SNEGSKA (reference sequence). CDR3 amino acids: CSARAAWGDTEAFF. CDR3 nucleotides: TGCAGTGCTAGGGCAGCTTGGGGGGACACTGAAGCTTTCTTT.

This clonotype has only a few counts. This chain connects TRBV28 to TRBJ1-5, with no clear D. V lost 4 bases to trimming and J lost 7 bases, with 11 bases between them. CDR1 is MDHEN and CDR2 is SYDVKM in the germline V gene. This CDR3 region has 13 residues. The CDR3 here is CASSSPGIQPQHF. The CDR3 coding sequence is TGTGCCAGCAGTTCCCCCGGGATCCAGCCCCAGCATTTT. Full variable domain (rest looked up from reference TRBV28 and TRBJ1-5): DVKVTQSSRYLVKRTGEKVFLECVQDMDHENMFWYRQDPGLGLRLIYFSYDVKMKEKGDIPEGYSVSREKKERFSLILESASTNQTSMYLCASSSPGIQPQHFGDGTRLSIL.

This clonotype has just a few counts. This CDR3 reads CASSTIVAGELFF. The CDR3 DNA follows: TGTGCCAGCAGTACAATCGTGGCCGGGGAGCTGTTTTTT. The chain couples TRBV27 to TRBJ2-2; the D is unclear. Trimming pared 5 bases from V and 6 bases from J, leaving 10 bases between. Germline V gene data show CDR1 as MNHEY and CDR2 as SMNVEV (reference sequence). This CDR3 is built from 13 residues.

The CDR3 reads CSAPGRRYNEQFF. The CDR3 nucleotides are TGCAGTGCTCCGGGACGGCGTTACAATGAGCAGTTCTTC. The chain links TRBV20-1 to TRBJ2-1; D is perhaps TRBD1 or TRBD2 (5 bases each). The CDR3 length is 13 residues. Germline V lookup: CDR1 DFQATT, CDR2 SNEGSKA (reference sequence). Trimming removed 5 bases at V and 4 bases at J, with 12 bases between.

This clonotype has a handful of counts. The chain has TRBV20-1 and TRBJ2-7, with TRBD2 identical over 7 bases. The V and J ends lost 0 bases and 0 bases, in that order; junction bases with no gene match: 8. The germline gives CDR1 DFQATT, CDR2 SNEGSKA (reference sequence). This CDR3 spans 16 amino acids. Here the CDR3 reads CSAREGETSHSYEQYF. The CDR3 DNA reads TGCAGTGCTAGAGAGGGGGAGACTAGCCACTCCTACGAGCAGTACTTC.

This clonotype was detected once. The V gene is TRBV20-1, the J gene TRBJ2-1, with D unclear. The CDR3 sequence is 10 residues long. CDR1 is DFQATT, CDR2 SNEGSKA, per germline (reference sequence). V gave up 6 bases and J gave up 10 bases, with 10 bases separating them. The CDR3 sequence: CSATPVEQFF. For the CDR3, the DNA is TGCAGTGCCACGCCGGTCGAGCAGTTCTTC.

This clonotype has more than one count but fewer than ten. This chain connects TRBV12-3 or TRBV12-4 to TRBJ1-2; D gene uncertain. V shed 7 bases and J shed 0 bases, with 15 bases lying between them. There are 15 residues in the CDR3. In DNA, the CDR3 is TGTGCCAGCACCTTCTATTGGGGTACTAACTATGGCTACACCTTC. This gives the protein CASTFYWGTNYGYTF.

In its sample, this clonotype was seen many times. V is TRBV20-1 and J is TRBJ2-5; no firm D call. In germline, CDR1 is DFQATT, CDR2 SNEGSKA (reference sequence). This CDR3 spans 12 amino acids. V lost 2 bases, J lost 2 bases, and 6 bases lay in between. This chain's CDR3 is CSARMGQETQYF. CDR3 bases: TGCAGTGCTAGAATGGGTCAAGAGACCCAGTACTTC.

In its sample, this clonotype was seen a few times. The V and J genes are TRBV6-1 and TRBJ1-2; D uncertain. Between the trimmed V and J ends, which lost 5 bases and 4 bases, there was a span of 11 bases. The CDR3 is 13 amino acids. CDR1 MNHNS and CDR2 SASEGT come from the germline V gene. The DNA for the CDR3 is TGTGCCAGCAGTCGGGATAGGACCTATGGCTACACCTTC. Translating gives CASSRDRTYGYTF.

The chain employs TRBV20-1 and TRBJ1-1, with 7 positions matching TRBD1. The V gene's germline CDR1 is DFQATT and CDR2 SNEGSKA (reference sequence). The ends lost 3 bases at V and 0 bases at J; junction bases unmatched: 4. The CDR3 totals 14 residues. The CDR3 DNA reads TGCAGTGCTAGTCGACAGGGCCTGAACACTGAAGCTTTCTTT. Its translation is CSASRQGLNTEAFF.

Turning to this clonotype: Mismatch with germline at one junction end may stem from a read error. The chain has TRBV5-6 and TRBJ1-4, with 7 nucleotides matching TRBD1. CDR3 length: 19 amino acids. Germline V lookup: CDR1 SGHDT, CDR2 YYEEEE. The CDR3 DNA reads TGTGCCAGCAACTTGTATCGTCGGGACAGCTACTTTATTAATGAAAAACTGTTTTTT. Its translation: CASNLYRRDSYFINEKLFF.

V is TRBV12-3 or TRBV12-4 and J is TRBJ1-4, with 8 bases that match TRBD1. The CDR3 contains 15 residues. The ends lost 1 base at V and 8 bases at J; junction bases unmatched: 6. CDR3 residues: CASSLGSGGREKLFF. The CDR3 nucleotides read TGTGCCAGCAGTTTAGGCTCAGGGGGCCGAGAAAAACTGTTTTTT.

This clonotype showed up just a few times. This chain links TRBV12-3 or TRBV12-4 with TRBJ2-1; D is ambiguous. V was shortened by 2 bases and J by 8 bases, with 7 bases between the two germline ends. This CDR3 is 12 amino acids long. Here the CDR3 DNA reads TGTGCCAGCAGTTTAATTGAGTATGAGCAGTTCTTC. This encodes CASSLIEYEQFF.

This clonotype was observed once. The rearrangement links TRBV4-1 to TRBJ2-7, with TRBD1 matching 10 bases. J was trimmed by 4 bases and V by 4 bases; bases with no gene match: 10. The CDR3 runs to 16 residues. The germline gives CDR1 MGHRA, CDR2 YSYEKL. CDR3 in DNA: TGCGCCAGCAGCCCCCTTCGCGGACAGGGGGGTTACGAGCAGTACTTC. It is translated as CASSPLRGQGGYEQYF.